This T cell receptor (beta chain) derives from a study of cytomegalovirus exposure and HLA in healthy donors (dated by TCRdb to 2015 to 2018). As for the study more broadly: In an earlier analysis of roughly 590 of the donors, approximately 300 Gb of sequence data and approximately 100 million unique TCR beta sequences from 180 million or so T cells were reported. An early release that covered some 630 HLA-typed donors contained around 330 gigabases of sequencing data and 75 million to 100 million unique TCR sequences. The genetic ancestry cluster associated with self-reported Caucasian donors included approximately 85% of the roughly 380 genotyped donors. The study was designed to test whether signatures of past pathogen exposure could be identified by cataloging public T cell receptors. Using immunosequencing, the study profiled T cell repertoires from approximately 700 subjects and related those repertoires to cytomegalovirus serostatus. Along with the roughly 670-subject first cohort, a separate validation cohort of 120 different subjects was used. To predict cytomegalovirus infection status, the study brought together high-throughput TCR immunosequencing, statistical association of individual TCRs with disease status, and machine learning. In a later analysis, previously published TCR beta repertoires from fewer than 750 donors were re-analyzed and high-resolution HLA genotyping was added so that TCR occurrence patterns could be studied. In the later analysis, no new phenotypic data were used to find candidate immune exposures; instead, reliance was placed on TCR beta sequences and their occurrence across donors. An earlier analysis of around 580 of the donors used high-throughput TCR beta sequencing to judge whether each TCR beta V gene segment behaved as functional or pseudogenic. Donor age, sex, ethnicity and CMV serostatus were compiled alongside the repertoire data. In a later genetic analysis, genome-wide SNP genotypes for about three fifths of the roughly 670 donors were used, and that subset was treated as a discovery cohort. Every repertoire in the discovery cohort had been generated on one and the same sequencing platform. Class I and class II HLA loci were covered by the typing at four-digit resolution. Typing coverage differed by locus: A, B, C, DRB1 and DQB1 were typed in roughly 629-640 donors, DQA1 in 522, DPA1 in nearly 610, and DPB1 in just under 480. Because of strong linkage in the cohort, a few DR-DQ haplotypes were treated as single units for association and clustering. Among several hundred genotyped donors of the cohort, an average of around 240,000 unique TCR beta nucleotide sequences was sequenced per donor, of which about 19% were non-productive.

Note on this clone: This receptor's antigen is unknown. Base qualities were left out, and no much larger clone turns up one base away.

The library was made by the immunoSEQ multiplex PCR assay. A mixture of 60 forward primers for TCR Vbeta segments and 13 reverse primers for TCR Jbeta segments was used in the multiplex PCR. Amplification of the CDR3 region of rearranged TCR beta genes was performed with a multiplex PCR assay on genomic DNA. The amplified TCR beta libraries were sequenced on the Illumina HiSeq System as 87-base-pair reads. The authors' pipeline ran thus. In a later analysis, tens of millions of unique TCR beta chains were counted across the approximately 670 repertoires, and roughly 10 million of these chains were shared by at least two donors. Raw reads were error-corrected and collapsed into unique sequences by a nearest-neighbor algorithm in which closely related sequences were merged to remove PCR and sequencing errors. To assign V, D and J gene segments, CDR3 sequences were aligned to IMGT reference sequences. For a sequence to be retained, at least a six-nucleotide match to both a V gene segment and a J gene segment was required. A rearrangement counted as productive if the CDR3 had no stop codons and remained in frame with V and J, and every other rearrangement counted as non-productive. Following IMGT convention, CDR3 was defined as the stretch from the second conserved V-encoded cysteine up to the conserved J-encoded phenylalanine. The earlier analysis of about 620 of the donors excluded sequences that lacked an unambiguous match to a single V gene segment. In an earlier analysis of roughly 600 of the donors, a V segment was called functional when productive rearrangements were above 56.7%, and segregating when the standard deviation between donors exceeded 5%. To diagnose cytomegalovirus status from the catalog of TCR beta chain sequences, a statistical classification framework was built. In a later analysis, TCR nucleotide sequences were compared against IMGT/GENE-DB human TR gene sequences so that V and J genes could be assigned. In a later analysis, CDR3 sequences and most-parsimonious VDJ recombination scenarios were assigned using the TCRdist pipeline. In a later analysis, every TCR beta chain was defined by the combination of its CDR3 amino acid sequence and its V-gene family, and reads without a unique V-gene family were dropped. A later analysis removed 500 to 650 highly shared, low-generation-probability nucleotide sequences to deal with suspected cross-contamination and a sequencing artifact. For each public chain, a later analysis derived a clonal expansion index from normalized ranks of inferred template counts within each repertoire. In a later analysis, generation probabilities were computed with a VDJ recombination model fitted to out-of-frame rearrangements, and the resulting probabilities were checked against IGoR. Hypergeometric tests were used in a later analysis to score TCR-TCR, TCR-HLA and TCR-CMV co-occurrence, with a repertoire-size bias correction applied to the TCR pairs. False discovery rates were estimated in a later analysis by permuting HLA or CMV assignments 20 times. A later analysis grouped co-occurring TCRs with DBSCAN, adding TCRdist sequence similarity when clustering within HLA-allele-positive subsets. For co-occurrence clustering, repertoires with fewer than 30,000 or more than 120,000 public chains were excluded, along with several repertoires with anomalous nucleotide sharing. TCRdb provides this immuneACCESS table in a form limited to in-frame rearrangements. Some clones are lacking; in checked studies, under half of them reflect an unresolved V gene, and why the rest are absent is not known. V and J calls and clone size are given by that table; D and trimming were obtained from the DNA. This sample lists around 110,000 clones; 9% to 10% were detected once. The ten top clones hold 3% of the sample.

The cohort comprised around 690 healthy bone marrow donors. At the time of sampling, all cohort members were nominally healthy, though unrecorded immune exposures were likely present. The donor tested CMV seronegative, placing the donor among the 350 to 400 seronegative members of the cohort. Each donor provided a peripheral blood sample, and peripheral blood mononuclear cells were used for TCR beta sequencing. Genomic DNA extraction from the blood cell samples was performed with the Qiagen DNeasy Blood Extraction Kit. Beyond this particular receptor, the publication reports: Linkage disequilibrium might explain the correlated functional status among segregating V segments, but an unknown experimental factor could not be ruled out. Some IMGT-functional V segments, including TRBV6-2 and TRBV6-3, could not be told apart with the 87-base-pair reads, so those segments were excluded. Because counts were too low, roughly 18 rarely observed V segments, including chromosome 9 orphons, were left out of the earlier analysis of some 600 of the donors. The cohort was sequenced for TCR beta chains only, and without alpha or paired-chain data the features that could be detected were limited. Cytomegalovirus status was reported to be diagnosed by the classifier with high specificity and sensitivity in both the original and validation cohorts. Broadly in line with IMGT annotations, most TCR beta V segments showed up in productive rearrangements about 90% or about 30% of the time in an earlier analysis of some 590 of the donors. A further reported finding was that TCR beta sequences accurately predicted the HLA-A and HLA-B alleles for most subjects in the first cohort. Three of the identified cytomegalovirus-associated TCR beta chains were confirmed in vitro to be specific for cytomegalovirus antigens. The authors suggested that the approach could potentially be extended to other disease states and immunological phenotypes. In the study, 150 to 200 TCR beta chains were listed as associated with cytomegalovirus. A later analysis found that TCR association rates varied across HLA loci, with DRB1 alleles showing the most associated TCRs and HLA-C alleles the fewest. Across donors, most TCR sequences were observed very rarely, whereas some public TCRs were present in many individuals. A later analysis reported that several top co-occurrence clusters appeared linked to parvovirus B19, influenza, CMV and Epstein-Barr virus. Because some donors lacked HLA typing at each locus, the association tests relied only on the typed subset. In a later analysis, some 17,000 TCR beta sequences were associated with specific HLA alleles at a false discovery rate of 0.05. Most CMV-associated TCR beta chains appeared to be HLA-restricted in a later analysis, and the HLA associations seemed to be driven largely by CMV exposure. Presence/absence analyses assumed roughly uniform sequencing depth across donors, an assumption that may not hold. Compared with equally common non-associated chains, HLA-associated TCR beta chains in a later analysis were more clonally expanded and had lower generation probabilities. A cluster of highly shared sequence variants was judged likely to represent a technical artifact of the sequencing pipeline. Strong co-occurrence of HLA alleles, especially DR and DQ, made assigning TCR associations to individual alleles difficult. For the cohort, immune exposure information was limited to CMV serostatus. An association between a missense DCLRE1C variant and V-gene and J-gene trimming of TCR beta chains was found in a later genetic analysis and replicated in an independent cohort. Compared with the roughly 600-donor mean, donors in an Asian-associated ancestry cluster had fewer N-insertions in productive TCRs, according to a later genetic analysis.

The CDR3 covers 15 residues, taking in both the cysteine and the phenylalanine. The entry retains the CDR3 DNA only, 45 bases that are in frame from base 1. According to the germline V gene, CDR1 reads SGHRS and CDR2 reads YFSETQ. Unmatched junction bases come to 7, with V trimmed by 4 bases and J by 5 bases. What was sequenced was PBMCs. The sequence was collected from a man aged 25 to 40 in good health and CMV-seronegative. This chain is built from TRBV5-1 and TRBJ1-2; 11 nucleotides in the junction match TRBD1. The sequence in DNA is TGCGCCAGCAGCGGAGCGGACAGGGGGCAATATGGCTACACCTTC. Its protein is CASSGADRGQYGYTF.